The source of this T cell receptor (beta chain) is a study of shared clonotypes between healthy human individuals. Method: immunoSEQ multiplex PCR; TCRdb's copy keeps in-frame clones and lacks some. The table lists some 1.5 million clones, roughly 95% of them singletons, with about 1% in the top ten. Sequencing was performed on naive CD4+ T cells sorted from blood. The subset was: CD45RA+ positively selected. This clonotype was sampled from a man between 25 and 39 years old in good health.

CDR3 loop: CASSLMGLARNEQYF. The DNA for the CDR3 is TGTGCCAGCAGCCTAATGGGACTAGCGAGAAACGAGCAGTACTTC. The rearrangement joins TRBV9 to TRBJ2-7, with TRBD2 matching over 10 bases. Germline V gene sequence: CDR1 SGDLS, CDR2 YYNGEE. The CDR3 length is 15 residues. V lost 4 bases and J lost 5; bases outside the gene matches: 9. The full variable domain, completed using reference TRBV9 and TRBJ2-7, is DSGVTQTPKHLITATGQRVTLRCSPRSGDLSVYWYQQSLDQGLQFLIQYYNGEERAKGNILERFSAQQFPDLHSELNLSSLELGDSALYFCASSLMGLARNEQYFGPGTRLTVT.